A single T cell receptor (beta chain) is shown here with its context. Its target antigen remains unknown. One base away there is no much larger clone; base qualities are not given. Other DNA sequences in this specimen translate into the identical CDR3. These data come from a study of blood T cell repertoires in COVID-19 (dated by TCRdb to about 2020). Regarding the research as a whole: Samples covering the acute and convalescent phases of COVID-19 were provided by collaborators in the United States, Italy and Spain. A freely available public database, intended as a resource for researchers studying the immune response to SARS-CoV-2, is where the repertoires were released. Sample metadata almost always included a de-identified subject ID, COVID-19 status, age in years and sex. Subjects who had been exposed to COVID-19, were actively infected with it, or had recovered from it provided the deeply sampled blood TCRbeta repertoires that made up the dataset. Where available, HLA class I and class II types were obtained from metadata supplied by the sample provider rather than from assay-based typing. Samples were obtained from the ongoing ImmuneRACE study (first 160 participants) and from 1,254 subjects provided by 6 global collaborators. The material from the prospective study consisted of cDNA or gDNA derived from T cells, B-cell-depleted T cells, or PBMCs. Paper-wide results and their limitations: Clinical and demographic metadata were provided uncurated, with the amount varying by source and participant.

Collaborating institutions collected whole blood in K2EDTA tubes following their own protocols. Collaborator samples were shipped for TCRbeta analysis as frozen whole blood, isolated PBMCs, or DNA extracted from either sample type. The CDR3 numbers 15 residues from cysteine through phenylalanine. The kept DNA is CDR3 alone, 45 bases in frame from the first base. At the junction V is shortened by 0 bases and J by 1 base, with 10 bases in between. According to the germline V gene, CDR1 reads SGHRS and CDR2 reads YFSETQ. TCRbeta CDR3 regions were amplified from genomic DNA using the immunoSEQ Assay, a bias-controlled multiplex PCR. Regarding the original processing steps: The number of nucleated cells in each sample was estimated from the amplification of reference gene primers within the assay. To quantify the absolute abundance of each unique TCRbeta CDR3 rearrangement, sequence reads were collapsed and filtered. For each sample, productive Simpson clonality was calculated by taking the square root of Simpson's diversity index across productive rearrangements. TCRdb stores this immuneACCESS table with in-frame sequences only. Part of the clones is absent; in the studies checked, under half of the shortfall reflects unresolved V genes, and no reason is known for the rest. V and J calls and clone size are given by that table; D and trimming were obtained from the DNA. The sample records approximately 230,000 clones, around 80% of which are singletons. The top ten hold about 5.7% of the sample.

The sequence came from an older man with acute or convalescent COVID-19. The sample comprised peripheral blood. The sequence is built from TRBV5-1 and TRBJ2-5; tentative D gene TRBD1, with 5 bases matching. For the CDR3, the sequence is CASSLGQGGQETQYF. The bases read TGCGCCAGCAGCTTGGGCCAGGGTGGCCAAGAGACCCAGTACTTC.